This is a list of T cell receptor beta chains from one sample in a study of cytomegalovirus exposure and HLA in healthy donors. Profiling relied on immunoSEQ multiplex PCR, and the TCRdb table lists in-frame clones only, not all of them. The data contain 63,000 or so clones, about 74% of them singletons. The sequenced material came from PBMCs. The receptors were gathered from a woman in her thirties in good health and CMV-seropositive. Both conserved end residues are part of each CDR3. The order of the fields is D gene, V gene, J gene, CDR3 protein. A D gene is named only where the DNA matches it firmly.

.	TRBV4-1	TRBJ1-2	CASSPPTTNYGYTF
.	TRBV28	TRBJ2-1	CASSLTSRWEQFF
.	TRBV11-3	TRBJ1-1	CASSLESTTEAFF
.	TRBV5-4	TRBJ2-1	CASSLGRGRTTYNEQFF
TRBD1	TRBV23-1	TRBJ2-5	CASSPGTEWTQYF
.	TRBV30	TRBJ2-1	CAWSLPGLYNEQFF
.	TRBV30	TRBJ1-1	CAWRVQLNTEAFF
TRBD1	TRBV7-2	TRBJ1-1	CASSLATGTGWAFF
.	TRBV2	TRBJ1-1	CASSGEPEGEAFF
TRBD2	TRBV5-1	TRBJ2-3	CASSPGSSGSTDTQYF
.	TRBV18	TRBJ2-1	CASSPAENEQFF
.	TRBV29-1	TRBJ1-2	CSVWYRENYGYTF
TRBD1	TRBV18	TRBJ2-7	CASSRTGRSYEQYF
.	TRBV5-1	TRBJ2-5	CASSYPQETQYF
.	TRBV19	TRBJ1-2	CASSPIAGYGYTF
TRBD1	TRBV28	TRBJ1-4	CASSRDRGREKLFF
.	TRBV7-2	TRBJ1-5	CASSFSGHQPQHF
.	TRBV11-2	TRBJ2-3	CASHGGTDTQYF
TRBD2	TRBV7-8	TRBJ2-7	CASSFLAGSSYEQYF
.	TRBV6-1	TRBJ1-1	CASMSGGAEAFF
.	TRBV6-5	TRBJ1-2	CASRLSGTTLHGYTF
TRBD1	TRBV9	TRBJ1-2	CASSTGTDYGYTF
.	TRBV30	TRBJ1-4	CAGPRGGKLFF
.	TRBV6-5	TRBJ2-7	CASSYSTGYEQYF